This T cell receptor beta chain was captured by sequencing in a study of blood T cells in healthy people across ages. PBMCs numbering at least 6 million were isolated per sample. Primers used in a second PCR of about 6 to 11 cycles were a sample-barcoded 5' primer and a J-beta primer mix. TCRdb re-called the 5' RACE reads with MiXCR, one entry per CDR3 protein. The table lists about 1.1 million distinct CDR3 sequences, 35% to 40% of them singletons. V dropped 4 bases and J dropped 1 base, with 11 bases sitting between them. The CDR3 loop spans 15 amino acids. The rearrangement joins TRBV12-3 or TRBV12-4 to TRBJ2-1, with D uncertain. The TCR comes from a man aged 18 to 35 in good health. Source material: blood. CDR3 sequence reads: CASSSQDGSYNEQFF. The CDR3 DNA follows: TGTGCCAGCAGTTCGCAGGACGGTTCCTACAATGAGCAGTTCTTC.